This TCR beta chain came from a study of blood T cell repertoires in COVID-19. About the study: Donors in the United States, Italy and Spain gave samples during acute or convalescent COVID-19.

V lost 5 bases to trimming and J lost 0 bases; unmatched junction nucleotides: 5. Germline loops: CDR1 SGHTA, CDR2 FQGNSA. The CDR3 loop spans 16 amino acids. Study processing details: Scientists estimated how many nucleated cells there were by amplifying reference gene primers. Profiled with immunoSEQ multiplex PCR; TCRdb holds only in-frame clones, not every one. From that table come the V and J calls and clone size; the DNA was used to work out D and trimming. The sample has 63,000 or so clones; approximately 90% are singletons. The V and J genes are TRBV7-2 and TRBJ2-1; 9 bases agree with TRBD2. The sequence came from a human donor in a cohort sampled during active COVID-19. Specimen: peripheral blood. CDR3 bases: TGTGCCAGCAGCACCGATAGCGGGAGCTCCTACAATGAGCAGTTCTTC. Its protein product is CASSTDSGSSYNEQFF.